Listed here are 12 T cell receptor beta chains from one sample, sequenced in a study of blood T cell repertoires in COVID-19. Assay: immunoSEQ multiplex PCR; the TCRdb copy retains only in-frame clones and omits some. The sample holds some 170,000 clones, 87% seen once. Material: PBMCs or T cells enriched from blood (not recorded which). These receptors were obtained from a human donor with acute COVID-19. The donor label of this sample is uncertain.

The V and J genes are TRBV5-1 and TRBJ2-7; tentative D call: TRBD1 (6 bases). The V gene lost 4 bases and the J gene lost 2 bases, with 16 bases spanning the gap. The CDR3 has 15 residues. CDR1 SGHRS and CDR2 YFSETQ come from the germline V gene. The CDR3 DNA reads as TGCGCCAGCAGCCTCCAGGGGACCTTAACCTACGAGCAGTACTTC. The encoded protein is CASSLQGTLTYEQYF. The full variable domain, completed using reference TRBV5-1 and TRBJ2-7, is KAGVTQTPRYLIKTRGQQVTLSCSPISGHRSVSWYQQTPGQGLQFLFEYFSETQRNKGNFPGRFSGRQFSNSRSEMNVSTLELGDSALYLCASSLQGTLTYEQYFGPGTRLTVT.

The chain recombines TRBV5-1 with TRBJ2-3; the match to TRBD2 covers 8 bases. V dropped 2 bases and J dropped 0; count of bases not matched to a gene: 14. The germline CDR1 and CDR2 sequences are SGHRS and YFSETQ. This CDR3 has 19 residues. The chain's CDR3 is CASSLTSGGPRSSTDTQYF. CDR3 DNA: TGCGCCAGCAGCTTAACCAGCGGGGGACCCCGATCAAGCACAGATACGCAGTATTTT.

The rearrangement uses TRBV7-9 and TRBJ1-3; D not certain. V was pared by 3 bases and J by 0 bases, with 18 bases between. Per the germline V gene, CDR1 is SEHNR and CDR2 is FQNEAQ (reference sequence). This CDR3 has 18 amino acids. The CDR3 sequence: CASSFAAFRGISGNTIYF. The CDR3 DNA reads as TGTGCCAGCAGCTTCGCTGCATTTAGAGGGATCTCTGGAAACACCATATATTTT.

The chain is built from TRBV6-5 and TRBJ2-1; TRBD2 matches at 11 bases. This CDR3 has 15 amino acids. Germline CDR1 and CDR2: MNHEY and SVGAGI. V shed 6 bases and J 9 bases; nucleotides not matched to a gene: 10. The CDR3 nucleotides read TGTGCCAGCAGCCTTAGCGGGGGGGCCTTCGGTGAGCAGTTCTTC. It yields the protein CASSLSGGAFGEQFF.

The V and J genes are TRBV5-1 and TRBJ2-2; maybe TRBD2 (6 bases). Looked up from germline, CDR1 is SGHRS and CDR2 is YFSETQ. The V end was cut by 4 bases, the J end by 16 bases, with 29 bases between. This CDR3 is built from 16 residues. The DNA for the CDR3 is TGCGCCAGCAGCCCCCGACTAGGGGTCTCACCGGGGACCCCGTTTTTT. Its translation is CASSPRLGVSPGTPFF.

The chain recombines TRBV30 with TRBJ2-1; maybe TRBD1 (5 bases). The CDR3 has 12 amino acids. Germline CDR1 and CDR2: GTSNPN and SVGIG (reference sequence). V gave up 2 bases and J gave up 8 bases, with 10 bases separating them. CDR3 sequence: CAWSPQGYEQFF. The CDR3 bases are TGTGCCTGGAGTCCCCAGGGCTATGAGCAGTTCTTC.

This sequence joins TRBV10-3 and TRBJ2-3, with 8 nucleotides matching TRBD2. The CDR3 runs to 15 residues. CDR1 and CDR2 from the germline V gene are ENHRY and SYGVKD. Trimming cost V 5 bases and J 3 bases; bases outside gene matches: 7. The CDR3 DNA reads TGTGCCATCAGTAATAGCGGGGCTTTAACAGATACGCAGTATTTT. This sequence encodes CAISNSGALTDTQYF.

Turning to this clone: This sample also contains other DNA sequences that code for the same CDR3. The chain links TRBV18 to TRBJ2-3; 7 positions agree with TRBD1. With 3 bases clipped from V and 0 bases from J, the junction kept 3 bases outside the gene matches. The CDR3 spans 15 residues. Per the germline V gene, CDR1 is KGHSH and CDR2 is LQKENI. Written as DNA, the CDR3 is TGTGCCAGCTCACCTGGGACAGCCAGCACAGATACGCAGTATTTT. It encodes CASSPGTASTDTQYF.

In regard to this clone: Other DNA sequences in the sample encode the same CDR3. CDR3 nucleotide sequence: TGTGCCAGCAGCTTACGGGACAGGGATACCGGGGAGCTGTTTTTT. This translates into CASSLRDRDTGELFF. The chain joins TRBV7-9 to TRBJ2-2, with 9 bases matching TRBD1. Germline V lookup: CDR1 SEHNR, CDR2 FQNEAQ (reference sequence). V was pared by 2 bases and J by 5 bases, with 3 bases of the junction left unmatched. There are 15 residues in the CDR3.

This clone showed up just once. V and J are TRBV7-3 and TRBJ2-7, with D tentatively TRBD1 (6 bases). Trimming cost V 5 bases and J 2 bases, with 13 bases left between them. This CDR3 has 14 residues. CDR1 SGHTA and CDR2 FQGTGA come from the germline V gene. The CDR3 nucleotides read TGTGCCAGCAGCCCGACAGGAAGGACCTACGAGCAGTACTTC. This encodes CASSPTGRTYEQYF.

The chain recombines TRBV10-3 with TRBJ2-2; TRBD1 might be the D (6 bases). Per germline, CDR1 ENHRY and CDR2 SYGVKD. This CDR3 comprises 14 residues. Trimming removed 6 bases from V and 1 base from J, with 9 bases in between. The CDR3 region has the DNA TGTGCCATCAGCAGGGGAGAGAACACCGGGGAGCTGTTTTTT. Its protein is CAISRGENTGELFF.

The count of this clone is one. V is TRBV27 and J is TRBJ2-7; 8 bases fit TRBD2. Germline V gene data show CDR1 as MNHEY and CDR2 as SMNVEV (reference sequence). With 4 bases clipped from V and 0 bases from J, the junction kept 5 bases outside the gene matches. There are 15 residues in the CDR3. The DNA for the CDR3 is TGTGCCAGCAGTTCCGCGCGGGGGGCCTCCTACGAGCAGTACTTC. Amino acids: CASSSARGASYEQYF.